A selection of T cell receptor beta chains follows, all from one sample in a study of identical twins. A single record per CDR3 protein comes from TCRdb applying MiXCR to the 5' RACE reads. In the table there are about 900,000 distinct CDR3 sequences, roughly 12% of which are singletons. The sample was also linked to a second study, of yellow fever vaccine responses in identical twins.

Material: PBMCs. These receptor sequences come from a woman aged 18 to 35 in good health. Each CDR3 is given with its conserved first and last residue. A D gene is named only where the DNA matches it firmly. The size of a clone is reported for some rows only, either as once, few or many, or as a class for expanded clones.

>NA|many|TRBV20-1|TRBJ1-1
TGCAGTGCTAAGAGACGGGACCTTCGAGAAGCTTTCTTT
CSAKRRDLREAFF
>NA|NA|TRBV6-1|TRBJ2-5
TGTGCCAGCAGGCCCACAGGGTACATAGAGACCCAGTACTTC
CASRPTGYIETQYF
>NA|few|TRBV15|TRBJ2-7
TGTGCCACCAGCAGAGAGGTAGCACCGACTTACGAGCAGTACTTC
CATSREVAPTYEQYF
>TRBD2|few|TRBV4-1|TRBJ2-3
TGCGCCAGCAGCCACCCAGCGGGGGGGGAAGCGCAGTATTTT
CASSHPAGGEAQYF
>NA|many|TRBV15|TRBJ1-1
TGTGCCACCAGCAGGAAAGGGACGGGGAACACTGAAGCTTTCTTT
CATSRKGTGNTEAFF
>TRBD2|few|TRBV6-2/TRBV6-3|TRBJ2-2
TGTGCCAGCAGATCTAGCGGGCTGACGGACACCGGGGAGCTGTTTTTT
CASRSSGLTDTGELFF
>TRBD1|NA|TRBV6-1|TRBJ2-5
TGTGCCAGCAGACCTACAGGGACAGGCGATTCGGGGACCCAGTACTTC
CASRPTGTGDSGTQYF
>NA|few|TRBV5-1|TRBJ1-2
TGCGCCAGCAGCCTCCCTACAGATGGCTACACCTTC
CASSLPTDGYTF
>NA|NA|TRBV2|TRBJ1-5
TGTGCCAGCAGTGAGTCCCGGGACGGTGTGTCCCAGCATTTT
CASSESRDGVSQHF
>TRBD2|NA|TRBV4-1|TRBJ2-1
TGCGCCAGCAGCCAAGATTTTGGGAGCGGGATCTACAATGAGCAGTTCTTC
CASSQDFGSGIYNEQFF
>NA|few|TRBV20-1|TRBJ2-5
TGCAGTGCTGGGCAGACCCAGTACTTC
CSAGQTQYF
>NA|NA|TRBV20-1|TRBJ2-1
TGCAGTGCTAGAGATTTTTTGGGGAAAGTCTACAATGAGCAGTTCTTC
CSARDFLGKVYNEQFF
>NA|many|TRBV12-3/TRBV12-4|TRBJ2-3
TGTGCCAGCAGTTTCGGAGCTGGCACAGATACGCAGTATTTT
CASSFGAGTDTQYF
>TRBD2|few|TRBV6-1|TRBJ2-3
TGTGCCAGCAGCCCCCCCGGGGGGGGAGGGGGTACGCAGTATTTT
CASSPPGGGGGTQYF
>NA|many|TRBV7-9|TRBJ1-6
TGTGCCAGCAGCCCACCCACAGCGTTCAATTCACCCCTCCACTTT
CASSPPTAFNSPLHF
>NA|NA|TRBV7-3|TRBJ2-1
TGTGCCAGCAGCTTAACGGCAGGCGCGCAAAATGAGCAGTTCTTC
CASSLTAGAQNEQFF
>TRBD2|few|TRBV11-2|TRBJ2-1
TGTGCCAGCACCAGTAGCGGGGGGGGGTTCAATGAGCAGTTCTTC
CASTSSGGGFNEQFF
>TRBD1|NA|TRBV19|TRBJ1-1
TGTGCCAGTAGTACGGGGGACAGGGTGAACACTGAAGCTTTCTTT
CASSTGDRVNTEAFF
>NA|NA|TRBV27|TRBJ1-2
TGTGCCGGGGGGGACTACACCTTC
CAGGDYTF
>NA|many|TRBV7-2|TRBJ2-3
TGTGCCAGCAGCTTAGCGGGACTCTTGAGCACAGATACGCAGTATTTT
CASSLAGLLSTDTQYF
>NA|NA|TRBV6-5|TRBJ1-2
TGTGCCAGCAGTTACGGGCAGGGCCTGGTTGGCTACACCTTC
CASSYGQGLVGYTF
>NA|many|TRBV9|TRBJ1-3
TGTGCCAGCAGCGCTGGGGGCTCTGGAAACACCATATATTTT
CASSAGGSGNTIYF
>NA|NA|TRBV5-1|TRBJ2-7
TGCGCCAGCAGCCTCCAACCGACAGGAACCTACGAGCAGTACTTC
CASSLQPTGTYEQYF
>NA|many|TRBV4-1|TRBJ2-7
TGCGCCAGCAGCCAAGTGGACCCTTTTCAACGTCCCTACGAGCAGTACTTC
CASSQVDPFQRPYEQYF
>NA|NA|TRBV2|TRBJ2-1
TGTGCCAGCAGTGAATCCAGGGACTACAATGAGCAGTTCTTC
CASSESRDYNEQFF
>TRBD1|NA|TRBV25-1|TRBJ1-1
TGTGCCAGCAACGAACAGGGGGGGGCTGAAGCTTTCTTT
CASNEQGGAEAFF
>TRBD2|few|TRBV11-2|TRBJ2-1
TGTGCCAGCAGCTTTATTGCCCAGGCCGGACTAGCGGGAGGTATTTACAATGAGCAGTTCTTC
CASSFIAQAGLAGGIYNEQFF
>NA|few|TRBV20-1|TRBJ2-5
TGCAGTGCTAGAGTTGAGAAGGGTGTTGAGACCCAGTACTTC
CSARVEKGVETQYF
>NA|NA|TRBV7-3|TRBJ2-1
TGTGCCAGCAGCGCCCCCCGCGGTAGCTCCTACAATGAGCAGTTCTTC
CASSAPRGSSYNEQFF
>TRBD1|few|TRBV27|TRBJ1-4
TGTGCCAGCAGTCCCCGGACAGGGGTTAATGAAAAACTGTTTTTT
CASSPRTGVNEKLFF
>NA|NA|TRBV11-1|TRBJ2-6
TGTGCCAGCAGCCACGGCGGCACCTCTGGGGCCAACGTCCTGACTTTC
CASSHGGTSGANVLTF
>TRBD2|NA|TRBV7-9|TRBJ2-4
TGTGCCAGCAGTTTTATGGGGGGGGATCAGTACTTC
CASSFMGGDQYF
>NA|NA|TRBV29-1|TRBJ1-1
TGCAGCGCTGAAGGGGTCGGTGAAGCTTTCTTT
CSAEGVGEAFF
>NA|NA|TRBV14|TRBJ2-7
TGTGCCAGCAGCCAAGGTAACGGAGGCTACGAGCAGTACTTC
CASSQGNGGYEQYF
>TRBD2|NA|TRBV6-2/TRBV6-3|TRBJ2-7
TGTGCCAGCAGTTACCTGGCTAGCGGCTCCTACGAGCAGTACTTC
CASSYLASGSYEQYF
>TRBD2|few|TRBV9|TRBJ2-5
TGTGCCAGCAGCCCGCGACCTAGCGGACAAGAGACCCAGTACTTC
CASSPRPSGQETQYF
>NA|NA|TRBV12-3/TRBV12-4|TRBJ1-2
TGTGCCAGCAGTTCGCCGGGGGGATGGGATGATGGCTACACCTTC
CASSSPGGWDDGYTF
>TRBD1|NA|TRBV5-1|TRBJ1-2
TGCGCCAGCAGCTCCACAGGGGTCGGGTATGGCTACACCTTC
CASSSTGVGYGYTF
>TRBD2|NA|TRBV2|TRBJ2-3
TGTGCCAGCAGTGATCGAGCGGGGGGTACAGATACGCAGTATTTT
CASSDRAGGTDTQYF
>NA|NA|TRBV12-3/TRBV12-4|TRBJ2-1
TGTGCCAGCAGTCGCGAAGAGGGGTTTAGAAATGAGCAGTTCTTC
CASSREEGFRNEQFF
>TRBD1|NA|TRBV24-1|TRBJ2-5
TGTGCCACAAATACAGGGGGAGAAGAGACCCAGTACTTC
CATNTGGEETQYF
>NA|NA|TRBV10-3|TRBJ1-1
TGTGCCACCCTATCGCTGGGTCCTCAGGCGAACACTGAAGCTTTCTTT
CATLSLGPQANTEAFF
>NA|NA|TRBV7-8|TRBJ2-7
TGTGCCAGCGGCCAATTGGAGGGGGCCTTTTTGGAGCAGTACTTC
CASGQLEGAFLEQYF
>NA|few|TRBV20-1|TRBJ2-7
TGCAGTGCTAGAGTAGGGTCCGGGCCCTCCGTGAGGCAGTACTTC
CSARVGSGPSVRQYF
>NA|few|TRBV19|TRBJ2-5
TGTGCCAGTAGTTCAACTCTGAGGGAGACCCAGTACTTC
CASSSTLRETQYF
>NA|NA|TRBV21-1|TRBJ1-2
TGTGCCAGCAGCCCCGATGGGACCGAACTTCGAGATGGCTACACCTTC
CASSPDGTELRDGYTF
>NA|NA|TRBV9|TRBJ2-1
TGTGCCAGCACCTCTCGGGGTACGGGAGCAGAGCAGTTCTTC
CASTSRGTGAEQFF
>NA|NA|TRBV5-1|TRBJ2-1
TGCGCCAGCAGCTCCCAAGTAGGTGAGCAGTTCTTC
CASSSQVGEQFF
>NA|NA|TRBV11-1|TRBJ2-7
TGTGCCAGCAGCTCTCGGTCGGGTCTCCGGTCCTACGAGCAGTACTTC
CASSSRSGLRSYEQYF
>NA|few|TRBV2|TRBJ1-6
TGTGCCAGCAGTGATCAGGCAGGGTACAATTCACCCCTCCACTTT
CASSDQAGYNSPLHF
>TRBD2|many|TRBV20-1|TRBJ2-5
TGCAGTGCTATGACTAGCGGACAAGAGACCCAGTACTTC
CSAMTSGQETQYF